A selection of T cell receptor beta chains follows, all from one sample in a study of shared clonotypes between healthy human individuals. TCRdb's copy holds only in-frame clones and misses some; the assay was immunoSEQ multiplex PCR. Of around 2,100,000 clones listed, 85% to 95% are singletons. Sequencing was done on a sample of naive CD8+ T cells sorted from blood. All receptors derive from a man aged 18-30 years in good health. Both conserved end residues are part of each CDR3. D genes are given only for firm matches. Clone size is not always given. Where it is, it says once, few, many or a class for expanded clones.

abundance	d_gene	j_gene	v_gene	CDR3nt	CDR3aa
once	NA	TRBJ2-2	TRBV7-9	TGTGCCAGCAGCTTAGTCGAGAACACCGGGGAGCTGTTTTTT	CASSLVENTGELFF
medium-sized	TRBD2	TRBJ2-3	TRBV7-9	TGTGCCAGCAGCTTCGCTAGCGGGTCAGATACGCAGTATTTT	CASSFASGSDTQYF
NA	TRBD2	TRBJ2-1	TRBV28	TGTGCCAGCAGATCAACGCTAGCGGGGGGGTTTCATGAGCAGTTCTTC	CASRSTLAGGFHEQFF
NA	NA	TRBJ1-2	TRBV27	TGTGCCAGCAGTTTATCGGCAGGGTATGGCTACACCTTC	CASSLSAGYGYTF
NA	NA	TRBJ1-2	TRBV7-9	TGTGCCAGCACCCTTTCGACAGCGAACTATGGCTACACCTTC	CASTLSTANYGYTF
NA	TRBD2	TRBJ2-1	TRBV7-9	TGTGCCAGCAGCTTAGCGGGAGGGAAACGCGATGAGCAGTTCTTC	CASSLAGGKRDEQFF
NA	NA	TRBJ1-5	TRBV11-2	TGTGCCAGCAGCTTAGAGGGGAAAAATCAGCCCCAGCATTTT	CASSLEGKNQPQHF
NA	TRBD1	TRBJ1-6	TRBV2	TGTGCCGGAGACGGGACAGGAGCGTGGGATTCACCCCTCCACTTT	CAGDGTGAWDSPLHF
NA	TRBD1	TRBJ2-1	TRBV5-1	TGCGCCAGCAGCTTGGCTTATAAAGGGGGCTTGGATGAGCAGTTCTTC	CASSLAYKGGLDEQFF
NA	TRBD1	TRBJ1-4	TRBV11-2	TGTGCCAGCAGGTCGGGGGACAGTAATGAAAAACTGTTTTTT	CASRSGDSNEKLFF
NA	NA	TRBJ2-2	TRBV7-6	TGTGCCAGCAGCCCGACCTCCACCGGGGAGCTGTTTTTT	CASSPTSTGELFF